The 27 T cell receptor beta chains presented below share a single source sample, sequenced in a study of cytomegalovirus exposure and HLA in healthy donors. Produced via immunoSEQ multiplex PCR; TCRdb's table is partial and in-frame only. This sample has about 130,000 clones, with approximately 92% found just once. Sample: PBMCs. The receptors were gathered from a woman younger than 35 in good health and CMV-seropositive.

CDR3: CARLVTGPTEAFF. The CDR3, as DNA: TGTGCCAGGCTAGTAACAGGGCCCACTGAAGCTTTCTTT. This chain links TRBV5-6 with TRBJ1-1, with D possibly being TRBD1 (6 bases). Trimming took off 8 bases at V and 4 bases at J, with 15 bases between the two ends. CDR1 is SGHDT, CDR2 YYEEEE, per germline. The CDR3 length is 13 residues.

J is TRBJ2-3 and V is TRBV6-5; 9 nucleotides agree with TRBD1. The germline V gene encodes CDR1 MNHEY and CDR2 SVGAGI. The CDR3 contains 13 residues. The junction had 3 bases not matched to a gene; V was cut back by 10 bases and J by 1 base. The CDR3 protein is CATRTGGTDTQYF. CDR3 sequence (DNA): TGTGCCACCCGGACAGGGGGCACAGATACGCAGTATTTT.

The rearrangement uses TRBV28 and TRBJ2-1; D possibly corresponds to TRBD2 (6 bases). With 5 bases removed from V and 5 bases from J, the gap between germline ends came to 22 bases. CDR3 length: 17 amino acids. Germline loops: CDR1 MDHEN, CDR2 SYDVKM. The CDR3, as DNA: TGTGCCAGCAGTCCCCGGGCGGGGAAGATAAGCGACAATGAGCAGTTCTTC. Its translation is CASSPRAGKISDNEQFF.

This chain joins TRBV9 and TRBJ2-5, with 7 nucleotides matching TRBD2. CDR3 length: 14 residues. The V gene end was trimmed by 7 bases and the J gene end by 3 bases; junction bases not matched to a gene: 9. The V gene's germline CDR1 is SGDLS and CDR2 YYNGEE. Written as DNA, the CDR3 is TGTGCCAGCTGCGGCGGTGGGAGGGAAGAGACCCAGTACTTC. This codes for CASCGGGREETQYF.

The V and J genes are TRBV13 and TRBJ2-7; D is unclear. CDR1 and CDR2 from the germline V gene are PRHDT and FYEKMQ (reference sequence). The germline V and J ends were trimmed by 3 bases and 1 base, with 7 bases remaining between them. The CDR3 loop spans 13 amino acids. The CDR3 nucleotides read TGTGCCAGCAGCTTTCTCGGTTCCTACGAGCAGTACTTC. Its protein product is CASSFLGSYEQYF.

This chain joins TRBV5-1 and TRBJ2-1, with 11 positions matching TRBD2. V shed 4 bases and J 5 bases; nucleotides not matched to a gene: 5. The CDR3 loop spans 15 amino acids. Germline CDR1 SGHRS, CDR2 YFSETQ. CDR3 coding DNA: TGCGCCAGCAGCCGCGGGACTAGCGGAAACAATGAGCAGTTCTTC. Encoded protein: CASSRGTSGNNEQFF.

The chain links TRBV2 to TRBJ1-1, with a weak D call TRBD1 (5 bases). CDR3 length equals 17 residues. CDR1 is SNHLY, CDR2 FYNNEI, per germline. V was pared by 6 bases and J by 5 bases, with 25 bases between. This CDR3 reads CASRPSLDRLLRTEAFF. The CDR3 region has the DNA TGTGCCAGCAGACCATCCCTTGACAGATTGTTGAGGACTGAAGCTTTCTTT.

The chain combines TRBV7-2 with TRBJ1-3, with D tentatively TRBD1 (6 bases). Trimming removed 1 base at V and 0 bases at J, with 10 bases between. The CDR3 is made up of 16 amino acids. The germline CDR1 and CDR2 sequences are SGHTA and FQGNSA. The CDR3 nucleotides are TGTGCCAGCAGCTTAGTCCAGGGGTACTCTGGAAACACCATATATTTT. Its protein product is CASSLVQGYSGNTIYF.

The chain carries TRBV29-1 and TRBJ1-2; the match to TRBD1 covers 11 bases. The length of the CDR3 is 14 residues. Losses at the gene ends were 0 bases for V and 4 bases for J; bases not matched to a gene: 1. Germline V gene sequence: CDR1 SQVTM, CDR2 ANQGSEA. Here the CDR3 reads CSVEEGTGGYGYTF. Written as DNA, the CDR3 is TGCAGCGTTGAAGAAGGGACAGGGGGCTATGGCTACACCTTC. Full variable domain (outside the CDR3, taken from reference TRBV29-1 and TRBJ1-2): SAVISQKPSRDICQRGTSLTIQCQVDSQVTMMFWYRQQPGQSLTLIATANQGSEATYESGFVIDKFPISRPNLTFSTLTVSNMSPEDSSIYLCSVEEGTGGYGYTFGSGTRLTVV.

This CDR3 reads CASSQVGGRRGYTF. CDR3 bases: TGTGCCAGCAGCCAAGTGGGAGGACGTCGTGGCTACACCTTC. V and J are TRBV14 and TRBJ1-2; no reliable D call. V gave up 1 base and J gave up 7 bases, with 13 bases separating them. There are 14 residues in the CDR3. Looked up from germline, CDR1 is SGHDN and CDR2 is FVKESK.

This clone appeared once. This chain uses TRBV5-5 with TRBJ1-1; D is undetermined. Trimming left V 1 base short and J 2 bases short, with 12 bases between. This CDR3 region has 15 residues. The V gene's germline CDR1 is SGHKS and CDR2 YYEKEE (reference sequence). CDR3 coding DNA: TGTGCCAGCAGCTTGTTGCAGTTCATTAACACTGAAGCTTTCTTT. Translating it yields CASSLLQFINTEAFF.

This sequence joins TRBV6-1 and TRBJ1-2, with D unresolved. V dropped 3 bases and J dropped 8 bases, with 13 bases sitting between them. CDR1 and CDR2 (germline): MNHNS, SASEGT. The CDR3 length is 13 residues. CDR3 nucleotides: TGTGCCAGCAGTGATCTTGTTCCAGGCGGCTACACCTTC. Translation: CASSDLVPGGYTF.

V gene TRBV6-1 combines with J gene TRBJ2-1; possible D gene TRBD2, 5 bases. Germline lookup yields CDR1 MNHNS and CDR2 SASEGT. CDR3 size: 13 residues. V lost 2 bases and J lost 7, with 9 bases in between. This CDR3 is CASSETPGNEQFF. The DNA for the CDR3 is TGTGCCAGCAGTGAAACCCCGGGGAATGAGCAGTTCTTC.

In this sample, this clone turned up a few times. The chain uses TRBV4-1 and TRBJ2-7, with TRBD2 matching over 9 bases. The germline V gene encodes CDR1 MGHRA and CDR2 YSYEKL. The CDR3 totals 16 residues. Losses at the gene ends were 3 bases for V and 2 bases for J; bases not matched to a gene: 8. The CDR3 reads CASSQASSGATYEQYF. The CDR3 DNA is TGCGCCAGCAGCCAGGCTTCTAGCGGGGCAACCTACGAGCAGTACTTC.

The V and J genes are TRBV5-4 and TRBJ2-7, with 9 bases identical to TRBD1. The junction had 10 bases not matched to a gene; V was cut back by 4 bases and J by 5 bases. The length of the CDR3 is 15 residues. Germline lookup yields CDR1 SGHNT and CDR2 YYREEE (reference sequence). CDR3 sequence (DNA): TGTGCCAGCAGCCGGCCCGGGACAGGGCACAACGAGCAGTACTTC. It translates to CASSRPGTGHNEQYF.

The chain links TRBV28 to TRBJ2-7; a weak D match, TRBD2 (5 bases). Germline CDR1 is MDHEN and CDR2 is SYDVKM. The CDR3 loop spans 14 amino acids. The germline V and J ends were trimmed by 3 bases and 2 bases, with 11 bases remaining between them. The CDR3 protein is CASSLRGPPYEQYF. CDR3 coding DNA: TGTGCCAGCAGTTTGCGCGGGCCCCCCTACGAGCAGTACTTC.

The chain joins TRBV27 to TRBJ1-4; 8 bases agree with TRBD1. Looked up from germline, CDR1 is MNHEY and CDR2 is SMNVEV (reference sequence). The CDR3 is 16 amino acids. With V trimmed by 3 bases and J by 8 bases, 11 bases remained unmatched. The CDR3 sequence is CASSFRTGRRNEKLFF. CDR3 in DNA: TGTGCCAGCAGTTTTCGGACAGGGAGGAGGAACGAAAAACTGTTTTTT. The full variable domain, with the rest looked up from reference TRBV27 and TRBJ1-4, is EAQVTQNPRYLITVTGKKLTVTCSQNMNHEYMSWYRQDPGLGLRQIYYSMNVEVTDKGDVPEGYKVSRKEKRNFPLILESPSPNQTSLYFCASSFRTGRRNEKLFFGSGTQLSVL.

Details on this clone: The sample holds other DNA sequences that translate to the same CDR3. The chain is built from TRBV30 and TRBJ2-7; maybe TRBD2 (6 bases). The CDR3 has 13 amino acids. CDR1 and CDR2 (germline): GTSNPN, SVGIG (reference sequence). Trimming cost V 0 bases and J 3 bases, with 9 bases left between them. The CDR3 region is CAWSVLGGYEQYF. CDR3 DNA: TGTGCCTGGAGTGTATTGGGAGGCTACGAGCAGTACTTC. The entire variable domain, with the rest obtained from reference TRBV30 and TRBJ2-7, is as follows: SQTIHQWPATLVQPVGSPLSLECTVEGTSNPNLYWYRQAAGRGLQLLFYSVGIGQISSEVPQNLSASRPQDRQFILSSKKLLLSDSGFYLCAWSVLGGYEQYFGPGTRLTVT.

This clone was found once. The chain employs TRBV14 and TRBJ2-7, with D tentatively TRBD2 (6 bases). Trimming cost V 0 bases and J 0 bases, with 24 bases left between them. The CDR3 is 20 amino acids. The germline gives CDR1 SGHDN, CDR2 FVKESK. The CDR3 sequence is CASSQDRIVGLSPLSYEQYF. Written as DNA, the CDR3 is TGTGCCAGCAGCCAAGATCGTATTGTGGGACTCAGCCCCCTCTCCTACGAGCAGTACTTC. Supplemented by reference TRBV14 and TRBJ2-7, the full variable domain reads EAGVTQFPSHSVIEKGQTVTLRCDPISGHDNLYWYRRVMGKEIKFLLHFVKESKQDESGMPNNRFLAERTGGTYSTLKVQPAELEDSGVYFCASSQDRIVGLSPLSYEQYFGPGTRLTVT.

The CDR3 region is CASSEPGPYEQYF. CDR3 nucleotides: TGTGCCAGCAGTGAGCCAGGGCCCTACGAGCAGTACTTC. This sequence joins TRBV6-5 and TRBJ2-7; D possibly corresponds to TRBD1 (5 bases). With 5 bases removed from V and 2 bases from J, the gap between germline ends came to 10 bases. CDR1 is MNHEY, CDR2 SVGAGI, per germline. CDR3 length: 13 amino acids.

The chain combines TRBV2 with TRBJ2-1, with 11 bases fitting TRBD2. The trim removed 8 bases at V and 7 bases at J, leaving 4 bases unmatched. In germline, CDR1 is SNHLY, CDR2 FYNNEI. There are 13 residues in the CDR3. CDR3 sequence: CASGRLAGNEQFF. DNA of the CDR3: TGTGCCAGCGGGAGACTAGCGGGGAATGAGCAGTTCTTC.

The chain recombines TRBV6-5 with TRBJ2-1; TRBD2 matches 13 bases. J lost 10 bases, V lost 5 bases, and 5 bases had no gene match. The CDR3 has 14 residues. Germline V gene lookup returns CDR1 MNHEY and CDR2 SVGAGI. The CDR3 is CASSTGLAGNEQFF. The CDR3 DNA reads TGTGCCAGCAGTACGGGACTAGCGGGGAACGAGCAGTTCTTC.

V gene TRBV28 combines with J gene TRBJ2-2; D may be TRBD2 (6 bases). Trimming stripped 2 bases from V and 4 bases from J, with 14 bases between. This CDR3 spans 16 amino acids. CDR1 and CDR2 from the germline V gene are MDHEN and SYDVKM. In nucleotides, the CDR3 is TGTGCCAGCAGTTTAGAATCCGGGGGAGGCACCGGGGAGCTGTTTTTT. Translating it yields CASSLESGGGTGELFF.

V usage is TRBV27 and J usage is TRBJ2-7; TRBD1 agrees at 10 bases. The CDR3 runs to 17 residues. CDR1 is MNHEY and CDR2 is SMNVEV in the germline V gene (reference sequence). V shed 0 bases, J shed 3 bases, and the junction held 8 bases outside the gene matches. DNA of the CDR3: TGTGCCAGCAGTTTATCAGCCCAGTGGGACAGGGGCTACGAGCAGTACTTC. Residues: CASSLSAQWDRGYEQYF.

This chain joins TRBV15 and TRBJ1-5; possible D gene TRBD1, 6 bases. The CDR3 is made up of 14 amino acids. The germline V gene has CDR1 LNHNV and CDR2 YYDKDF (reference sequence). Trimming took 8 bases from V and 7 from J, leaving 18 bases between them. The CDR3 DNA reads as TGTGCCACCGGGCCTATGGGGGGGGCCCAGCCCCAGCATTTT. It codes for CATGPMGGAQPQHF.

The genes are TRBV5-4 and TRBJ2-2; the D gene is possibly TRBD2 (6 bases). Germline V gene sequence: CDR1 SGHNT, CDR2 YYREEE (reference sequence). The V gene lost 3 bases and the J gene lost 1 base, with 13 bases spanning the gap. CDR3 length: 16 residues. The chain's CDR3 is CASSWGGSLNTGELFF. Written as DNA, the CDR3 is TGTGCCAGCAGCTGGGGAGGTTCCTTGAACACCGGGGAGCTGTTTTTT.

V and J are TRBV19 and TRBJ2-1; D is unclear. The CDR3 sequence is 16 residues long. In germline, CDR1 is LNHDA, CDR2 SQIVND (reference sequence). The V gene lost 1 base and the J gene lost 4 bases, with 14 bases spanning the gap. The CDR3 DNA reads TGTGCCAGTAGTATAGGCCTACCGAACAGTTACAATGAGCAGTTCTTC. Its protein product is CASSIGLPNSYNEQFF.